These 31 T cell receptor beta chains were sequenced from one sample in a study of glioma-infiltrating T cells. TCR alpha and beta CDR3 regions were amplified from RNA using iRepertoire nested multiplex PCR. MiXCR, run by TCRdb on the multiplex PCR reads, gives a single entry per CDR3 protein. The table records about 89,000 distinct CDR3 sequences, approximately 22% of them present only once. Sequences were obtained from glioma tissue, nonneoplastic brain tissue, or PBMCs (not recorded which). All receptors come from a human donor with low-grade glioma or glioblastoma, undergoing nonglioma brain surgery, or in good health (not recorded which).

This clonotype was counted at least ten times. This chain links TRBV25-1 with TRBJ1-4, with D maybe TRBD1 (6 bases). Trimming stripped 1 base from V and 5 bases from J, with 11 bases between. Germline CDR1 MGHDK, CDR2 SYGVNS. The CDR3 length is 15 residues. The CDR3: CASSELTGVNEKLFF. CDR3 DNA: TGTGCCAGCAGTGAATTGACAGGAGTGAATGAAAAACTGTTTTTT.

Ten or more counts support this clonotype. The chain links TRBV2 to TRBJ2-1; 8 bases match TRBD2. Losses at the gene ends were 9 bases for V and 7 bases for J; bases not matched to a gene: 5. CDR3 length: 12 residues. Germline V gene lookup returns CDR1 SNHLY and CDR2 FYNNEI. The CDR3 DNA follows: TGTGCCAGTAGGACTAGCATTAATGAGCAGTTCTTC. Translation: CASRTSINEQFF.

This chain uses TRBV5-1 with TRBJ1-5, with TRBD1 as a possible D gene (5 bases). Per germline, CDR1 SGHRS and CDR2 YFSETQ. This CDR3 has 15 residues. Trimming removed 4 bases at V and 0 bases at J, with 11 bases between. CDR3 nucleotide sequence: TGCGCCAGCAGCCCTCTCGGGACTAGCAATCAGCCCCAGCATTTT. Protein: CASSPLGTSNQPQHF.

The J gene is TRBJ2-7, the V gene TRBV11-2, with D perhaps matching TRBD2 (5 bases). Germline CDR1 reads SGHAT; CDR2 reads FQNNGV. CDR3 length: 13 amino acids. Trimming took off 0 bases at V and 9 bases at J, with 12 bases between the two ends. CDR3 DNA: TGTGCCAGCAGCTTAGATGGAGGTGTCGGGCAGTACTTC. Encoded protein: CASSLDGGVGQYF.

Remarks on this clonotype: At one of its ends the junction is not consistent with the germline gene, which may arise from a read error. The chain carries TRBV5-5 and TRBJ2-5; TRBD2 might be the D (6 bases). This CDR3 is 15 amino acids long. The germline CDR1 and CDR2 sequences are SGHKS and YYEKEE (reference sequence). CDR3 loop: CASSPVLVTGEAQYF. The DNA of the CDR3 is TGTGCCAGCAGCCCCGTGCTCGTTACGGGAGAGGCCCAGTACTTC.

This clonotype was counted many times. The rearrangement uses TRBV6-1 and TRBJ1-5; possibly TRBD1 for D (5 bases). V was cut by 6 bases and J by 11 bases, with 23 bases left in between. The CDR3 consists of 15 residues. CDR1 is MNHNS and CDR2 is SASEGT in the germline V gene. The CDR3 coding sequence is TGTGCCAGCAGCTCTCGGGGCCAGGGAGAGCAGGCCCAGCATTTT. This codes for CASSSRGQGEQAQHF.

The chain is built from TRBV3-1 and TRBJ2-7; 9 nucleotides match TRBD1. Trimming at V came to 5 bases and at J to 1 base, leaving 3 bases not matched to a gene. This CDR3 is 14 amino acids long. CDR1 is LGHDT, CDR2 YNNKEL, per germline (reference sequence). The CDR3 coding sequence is TGTGCCAGCAGCTTCGGACAGGGGTCCTACGAGCAGTACTTC. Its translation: CASSFGQGSYEQYF.

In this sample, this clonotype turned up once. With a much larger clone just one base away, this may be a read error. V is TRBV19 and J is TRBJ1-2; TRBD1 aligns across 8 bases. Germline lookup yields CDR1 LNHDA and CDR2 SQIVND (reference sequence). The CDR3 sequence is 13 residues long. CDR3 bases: TGTGCCAGTAGGTCAGGGGGCGGCTATGGCTACAACTTC. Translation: CASRSGGGYGYNF. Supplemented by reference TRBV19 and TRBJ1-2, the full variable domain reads DGGITQSPKYLFRKEGQNVTLSCEQNLNHDAMYWYRQDPGQGLRLIYYSQIVNDFQKGDIAEGYSVSREKKESFPLTVTSAQKNPTAFYLCASRSGGGYGYNFGSGTRLTVV.

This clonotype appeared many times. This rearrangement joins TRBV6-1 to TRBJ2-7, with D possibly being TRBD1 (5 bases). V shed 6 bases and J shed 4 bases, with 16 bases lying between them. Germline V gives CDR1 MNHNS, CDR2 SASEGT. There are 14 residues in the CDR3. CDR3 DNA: TGTGCCAGCAGCGCCAGGGCTAGGTTTTACGAGCAGTACTTC. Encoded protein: CASSARARFYEQYF.

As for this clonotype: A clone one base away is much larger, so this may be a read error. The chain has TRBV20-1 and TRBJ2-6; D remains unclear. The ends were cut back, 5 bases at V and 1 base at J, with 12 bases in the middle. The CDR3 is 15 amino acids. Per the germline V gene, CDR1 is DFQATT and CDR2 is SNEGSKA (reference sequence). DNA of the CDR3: TGCAGTGCTCCCGAGGCTTTATCTGGGGCCAACGTCCTGACTTTC. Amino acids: CSAPEALSGANVLTF.

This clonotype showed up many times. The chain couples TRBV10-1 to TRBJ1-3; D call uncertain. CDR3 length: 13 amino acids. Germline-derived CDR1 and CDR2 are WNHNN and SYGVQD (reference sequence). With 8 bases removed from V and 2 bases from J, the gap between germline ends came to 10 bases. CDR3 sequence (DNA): TGCGCCAGCCGCTCGATCCCTGGAAACACCATATATTTT. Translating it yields CASRSIPGNTIYF.

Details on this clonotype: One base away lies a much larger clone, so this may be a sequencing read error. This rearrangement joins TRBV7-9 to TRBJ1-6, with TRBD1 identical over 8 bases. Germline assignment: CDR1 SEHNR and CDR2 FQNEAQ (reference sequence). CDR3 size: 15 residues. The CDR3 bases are TGTGCCAGCAGCTCCTGGACAGGGAGTAATTCACCCCTCAACTTT. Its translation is CASSSWTGSNSPLNF.

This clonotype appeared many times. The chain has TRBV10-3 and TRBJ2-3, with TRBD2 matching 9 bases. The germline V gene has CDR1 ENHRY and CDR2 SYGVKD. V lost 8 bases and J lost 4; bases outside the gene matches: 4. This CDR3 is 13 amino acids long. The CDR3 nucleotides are TGTGCCATCGGGGTAGCGGGAGCAGATACGCAGTATTTT. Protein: CAIGVAGADTQYF.

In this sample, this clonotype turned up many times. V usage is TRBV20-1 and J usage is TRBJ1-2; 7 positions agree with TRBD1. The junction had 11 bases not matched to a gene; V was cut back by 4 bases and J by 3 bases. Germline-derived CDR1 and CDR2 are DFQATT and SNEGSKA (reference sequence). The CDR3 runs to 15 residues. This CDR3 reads CSAKGSRGGDYGYTF. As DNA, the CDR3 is TGCAGTGCTAAGGGCTCCAGGGGGGGCGACTATGGCTACACCTTC.

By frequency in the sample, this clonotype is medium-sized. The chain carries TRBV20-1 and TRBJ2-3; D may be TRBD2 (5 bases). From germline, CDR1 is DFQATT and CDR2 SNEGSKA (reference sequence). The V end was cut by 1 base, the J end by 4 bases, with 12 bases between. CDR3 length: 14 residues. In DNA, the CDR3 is TGCAGTGCTAGAGTCGGGGTAGGATCAGATACGCAGTATTTT. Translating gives CSARVGVGSDTQYF.

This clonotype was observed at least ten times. The CDR3 sequence is CASSERATDTQYF. As DNA, the CDR3 is TGTGCCAGCAGTGAAAGGGCTACAGATACGCAGTATTTT. V gene TRBV2 combines with J gene TRBJ2-3; D is ambiguous. With 2 bases removed from V and 3 bases from J, the gap between germline ends came to 6 bases. CDR3 length equals 13 residues. The germline gives CDR1 SNHLY, CDR2 FYNNEI. Full variable domain (outside the CDR3, taken from reference TRBV2 and TRBJ2-3): EPEVTQTPSHQVTQMGQEVILRCVPISNHLYFYWYRQILGQKVEFLVSFYNNEISEKSEIFDDQFSVERPDGSNFTLKIRSTKLEDSAMYFCASSERATDTQYFGPGTRLTVL.

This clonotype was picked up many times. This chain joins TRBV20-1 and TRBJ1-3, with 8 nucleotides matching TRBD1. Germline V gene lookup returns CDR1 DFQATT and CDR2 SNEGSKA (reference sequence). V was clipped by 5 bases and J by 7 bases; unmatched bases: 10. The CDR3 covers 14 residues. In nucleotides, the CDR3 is TGCAGTGCTCGCCGCGACAGGGGAGATAACACCATATATTTT. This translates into CSARRDRGDNTIYF.

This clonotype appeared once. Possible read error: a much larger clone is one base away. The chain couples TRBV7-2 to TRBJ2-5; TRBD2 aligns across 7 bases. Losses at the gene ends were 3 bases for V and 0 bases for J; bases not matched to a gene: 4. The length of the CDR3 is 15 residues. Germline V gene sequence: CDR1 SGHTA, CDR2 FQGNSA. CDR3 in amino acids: CASSFGGSHQETQYF. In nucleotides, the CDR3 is TGTGCCAGCAGCTTCGGGGGGTCGCACCAAGAGACCCAGTACTTC.

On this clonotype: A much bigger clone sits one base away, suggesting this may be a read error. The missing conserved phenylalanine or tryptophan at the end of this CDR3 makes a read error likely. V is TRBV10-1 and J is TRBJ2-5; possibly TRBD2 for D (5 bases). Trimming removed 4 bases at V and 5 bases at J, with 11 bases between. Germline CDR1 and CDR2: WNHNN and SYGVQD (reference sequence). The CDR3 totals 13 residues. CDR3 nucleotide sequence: TGCGCCAGCAGTGGGAGGCGTGGGGAGACCCAGTACTTG. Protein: CASSGRRGETQYL.

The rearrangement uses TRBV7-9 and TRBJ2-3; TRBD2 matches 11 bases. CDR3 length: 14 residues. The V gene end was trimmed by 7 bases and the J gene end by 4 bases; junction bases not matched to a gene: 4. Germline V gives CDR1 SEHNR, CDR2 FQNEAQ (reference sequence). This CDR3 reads CASIGTSGPDTQYF. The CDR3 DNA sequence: TGTGCCAGCATAGGGACTAGCGGCCCAGATACGCAGTATTTT.

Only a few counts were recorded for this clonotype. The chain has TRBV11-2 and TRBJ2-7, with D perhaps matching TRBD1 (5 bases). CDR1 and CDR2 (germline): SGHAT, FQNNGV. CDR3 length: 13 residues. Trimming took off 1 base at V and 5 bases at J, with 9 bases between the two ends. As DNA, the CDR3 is TGTGCCAGCAGCTTAGTAGGCAGGGACGAGCAGTACTTC. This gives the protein CASSLVGRDEQYF.

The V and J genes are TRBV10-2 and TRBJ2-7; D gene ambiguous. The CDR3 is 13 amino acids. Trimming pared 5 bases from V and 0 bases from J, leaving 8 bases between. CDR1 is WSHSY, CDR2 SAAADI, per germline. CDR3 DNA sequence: TGCGCCAGCAGTTTAGGTCACTCCTACGAGCAGTACTTC. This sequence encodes CASSLGHSYEQYF.

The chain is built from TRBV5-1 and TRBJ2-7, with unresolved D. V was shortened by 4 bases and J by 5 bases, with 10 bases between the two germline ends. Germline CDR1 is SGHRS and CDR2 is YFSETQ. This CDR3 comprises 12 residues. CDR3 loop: CASSPERDEQYF. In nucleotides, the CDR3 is TGCGCCAGCAGCCCTGAAAGGGACGAGCAGTACTTC. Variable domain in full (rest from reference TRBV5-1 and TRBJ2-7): KAGVTQTPRYLIKTRGQQVTLSCSPISGHRSVSWYQQTPGQGLQFLFEYFSETQRNKGNFPGRFSGRQFSNSRSEMNVSTLELGDSALYLCASSPERDEQYFGPGTRLTVT.

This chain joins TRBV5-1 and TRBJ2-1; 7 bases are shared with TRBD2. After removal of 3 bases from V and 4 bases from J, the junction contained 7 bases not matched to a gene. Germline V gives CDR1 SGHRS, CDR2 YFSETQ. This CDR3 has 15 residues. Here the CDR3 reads CASSSLADKYNEQFF. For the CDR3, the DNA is TGCGCCAGCAGCTCCCTAGCGGACAAATACAATGAGCAGTTCTTC. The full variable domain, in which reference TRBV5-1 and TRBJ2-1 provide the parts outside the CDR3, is KAGVTQTPRYLIKTRGQQVTLSCSPISGHRSVSWYQQTPGQGLQFLFEYFSETQRNKGNFPGRFSGRQFSNSRSEMNVSTLELGDSALYLCASSSLADKYNEQFFGPGTRLTVL.

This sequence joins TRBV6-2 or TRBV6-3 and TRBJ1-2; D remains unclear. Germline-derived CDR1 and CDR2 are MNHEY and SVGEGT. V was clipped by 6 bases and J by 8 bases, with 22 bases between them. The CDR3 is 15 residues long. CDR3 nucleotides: TGTGCCAGCAGACTAACCCCCTATCCCGGGGAAGGCTACACCTTC. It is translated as CASRLTPYPGEGYTF.

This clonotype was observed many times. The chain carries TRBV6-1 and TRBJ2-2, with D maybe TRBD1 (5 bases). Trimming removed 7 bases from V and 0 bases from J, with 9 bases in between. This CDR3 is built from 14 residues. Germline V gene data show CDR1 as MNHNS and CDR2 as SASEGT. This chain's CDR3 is CASKTGTNTGELFF. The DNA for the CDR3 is TGTGCCAGCAAAACAGGAACGAACACCGGGGAGCTGTTTTTT.

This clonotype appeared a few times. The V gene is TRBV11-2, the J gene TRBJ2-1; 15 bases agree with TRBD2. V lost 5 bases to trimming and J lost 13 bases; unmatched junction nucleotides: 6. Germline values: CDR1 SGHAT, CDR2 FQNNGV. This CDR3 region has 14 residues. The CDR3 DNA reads TGTGCCAGCAGCCCCCGGACTAGCGGGGGGGCCCAGTTCTTC. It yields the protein CASSPRTSGGAQFF. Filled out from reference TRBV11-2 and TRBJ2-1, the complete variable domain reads EAGVAQSPRYKIIEKRQSVAFWCNPISGHATLYWYQQILGQGPKLLIQFQNNGVVDDSQLPKDRFSAERLKGVDSTLKIQPAKLEDSAVYLCASSPRTSGGAQFFGPGTRLTVL.

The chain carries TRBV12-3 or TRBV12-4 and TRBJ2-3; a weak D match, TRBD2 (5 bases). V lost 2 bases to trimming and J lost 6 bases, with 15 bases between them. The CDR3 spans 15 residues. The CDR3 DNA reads TGTGCCAGCAGTTTACGACGGGGAGTAGCGGATACGCAGTATTTT. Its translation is CASSLRRGVADTQYF.

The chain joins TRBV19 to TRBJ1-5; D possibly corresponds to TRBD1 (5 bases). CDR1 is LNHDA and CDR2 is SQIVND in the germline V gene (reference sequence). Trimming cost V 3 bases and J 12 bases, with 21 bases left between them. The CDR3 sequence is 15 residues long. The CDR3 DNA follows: TGTGCCAGTAGTATCCGTCGGGGGTGGTCCCGGGACCAGCATTTT. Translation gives CASSIRRGWSRDQHF.

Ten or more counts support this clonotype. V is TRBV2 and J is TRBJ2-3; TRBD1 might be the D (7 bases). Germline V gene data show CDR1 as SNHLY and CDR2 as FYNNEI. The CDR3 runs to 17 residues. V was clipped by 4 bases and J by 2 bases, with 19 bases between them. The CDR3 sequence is CASSAGGRGVSTDTQYF. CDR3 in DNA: TGTGCCAGCAGTGCCGGAGGCAGGGGGGTCTCCACAGATACGCAGTATTTT.

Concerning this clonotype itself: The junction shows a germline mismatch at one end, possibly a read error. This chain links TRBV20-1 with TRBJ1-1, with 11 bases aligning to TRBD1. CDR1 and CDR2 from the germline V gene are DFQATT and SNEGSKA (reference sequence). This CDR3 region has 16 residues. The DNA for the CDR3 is TGCAGCGCTAGAGTGGGGGACAGGGGGGAGAACACTGAAGCTTTCTTT. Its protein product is CSARVGDRGENTEAFF.